Below are 27 T cell receptor delta chains sequenced from a single sample in a study of Vδ1+ human thymocytes. No antigens are known for them. Sequences come from RNA converted to cDNA by reverse transcription. Multiplex PCR used pooled V-gene forward primers and a constant-region reverse primer to amplify CDR3s. TCRdb processed the multiplex PCR reads again with the CATT caller. Seen here are approximately 25,000 delta-chain clones, 25% to 30% observed once, and the top ten hold around 1.5%. Findings of the study overall: In the thymus, TRG and TRD repertoires looked highly polyclonal with Gaussian CDR3 lengths.

Specimen: Vdelta1+ gamma-delta thymocytes from the thymus. Subset in this sample: FACS-sorted CD3+ TCRalphabeta- TCRVdelta1+ TCRVdelta2- thymocytes. The source is a boy under three years old who had congenital heart surgery.

A word on this clone: At the DNA level, this CDR3 is encoded by other sequences in the same sample as well. The J gene is TRDJ1, the V gene TRDV1, with 8 bases matching TRDD3. The CDR3 covers 18 residues. CDR1 is TSWWSYY, CDR2 QGS, per germline. V dropped 0 bases and J dropped 1; count of bases not matched to a gene: 10. CDR3 DNA: TGTGCTCTTGGGGAACTGCTGGTACTACTGGGGGCCACCGATAAACTCATCTTT. It is translated as CALGELLVLLGATDKLIF.

This clone was detected only a few times. J is TRDJ1 and V is TRDV1; unclear D gene. The CDR3 is 20 residues long. The V gene's germline CDR1 is TSWWSYY and CDR2 QGS. Trimming stripped 0 bases from V and 0 bases from J, with 23 bases between. The CDR3 DNA reads TGTGCTCTTGGGGAACTATCCCTAACCCTTAACTTCGAGTACACCGATAAACTCATCTTT. Protein: CALGELSLTLNFEYTDKLIF.

The rearrangement joins TRDV1 to TRDJ1; no reliable D call. V shed 5 bases and J shed 0 bases, with 19 bases lying between them. Germline CDR1 TSWWSYY, CDR2 QGS. The CDR3 runs 17 residues. This chain's CDR3 is CALGLHLGKADTDKLIF. The CDR3 bases are TGTGCTCTTGGGCTCCACCTTGGTAAGGCCGACACCGATAAACTCATCTTT.

This clone has more than one count but fewer than ten. The genes are TRDV1 and TRDJ1; tentatively, D is TRDD3 (5 bases). CDR1 and CDR2 from the germline V gene are TSWWSYY and QGS. There are 15 residues in the CDR3. The germline V and J ends were trimmed by 3 bases and 0 bases, with 11 bases remaining between them. CDR3 DNA sequence: TGTGCTCTTGGGGAGAATACGACTTACACCGATAAACTCATCTTT. Translating it yields CALGENTTYTDKLIF.

This chain links TRDV1 with TRDJ1; TRDD3 matches 13 bases. The CDR3 totals 18 residues. From germline, CDR1 is TSWWSYY and CDR2 QGS. The V gene end was trimmed by 0 bases and the J gene end by 1 base; junction bases not matched to a gene: 5. The CDR3 nucleotides read TGTGCTCTTGGGGAACTAATACTGGGGGATACGCGCACCGATAAACTCATCTTT. This encodes CALGELILGDTRTDKLIF.

A remark on this clone: It may be a read error: a sequence one base away is much more abundant. The V call is TRDV1, the J call TRDJ1; possible D gene TRDD2, 9 bases. V was clipped by 5 bases and J by 0 bases, with 31 bases between them. This CDR3 spans 21 amino acids. Germline V gene data show CDR1 as TSWWSYY and CDR2 as QGS. CDR3 nucleotide sequence: TGTGCTCTTGGGTCCGGCCTTCCTACTGGGTACTGGGGGTCGTACACCGATAAACTCATCTTT. Translation gives CALGSGLPTGYWGSYTDKLIF.

In its sample, this clone ranks as medium-sized. In the same sample, other DNA sequences code for this CDR3. This sequence joins TRDV1 and TRDJ1; D perhaps matches TRDD3 (5 bases). Germline V gene sequence: CDR1 TSWWSYY, CDR2 QGS. V lost 0 bases, J lost 3 bases, and 8 bases lay in between. The CDR3 sequence is 14 residues long. This CDR3 is CALGELWIADKLIF. The CDR3 DNA reads TGTGCTCTTGGGGAACTTTGGATAGCCGATAAACTCATCTTT.

The chain links TRDV1 to TRDJ1; maybe TRDD3 (5 bases). V was clipped by 0 bases and J by 3 bases, with 20 bases between them. Per germline, CDR1 TSWWSYY and CDR2 QGS. This CDR3 has 18 residues. The CDR3 region is CALGELREWGQKSDKLIF. The CDR3 DNA follows: TGTGCTCTTGGGGAACTAAGGGAATGGGGTCAGAAGTCCGATAAACTCATCTTT.

Ten or more counts support this clone. V gene TRDV1 combines with J gene TRDJ1, with D possibly matching TRDD3 (5 bases). The V gene lost 3 bases and the J gene lost 0 bases, with 20 bases spanning the gap. CDR1 is TSWWSYY, CDR2 QGS, per germline. This CDR3 region has 18 residues. The CDR3 sequence is CALGEGIRLSGDTDKLIF. The DNA for the CDR3 is TGTGCTCTTGGGGAGGGCATACGTCTCTCTGGTGACACCGATAAACTCATCTTT.

The V call is TRDV1, the J call TRDJ1; 7 positions agree with TRDD2. Germline assignment: CDR1 TSWWSYY and CDR2 QGS. The CDR3 sequence is 17 residues long. With 3 bases clipped from V and 0 bases from J, the junction kept 10 bases outside the gene matches. CDR3 sequence reads: CALGEAFLTHHTDKLIF. Written as DNA, the CDR3 is TGTGCTCTTGGGGAGGCCTTCCTTACCCACCACACCGATAAACTCATCTTT.

Details on this clone: An end of the junction differs from the germline gene, which may be a read error. The V call is TRDV1, the J call TRDJ2, with 7 bases that match TRDD3. This CDR3 is built from 24 residues. Germline V gene lookup returns CDR1 TSWWSYY and CDR2 QGS. The CDR3 loop is CALGESVWSPLTGDPGALTTQLFF. In nucleotides, the CDR3 is TGTGCTCTTGGGGAATCGGTTTGGTCCCCCCTTACTGGGGACCCTGGGGCTTTGACAACACAACTCTTCTTT.

J is TRDJ1 and V is TRDV1, with TRDD3 matching 13 bases. V shed 7 bases and J 0 bases; nucleotides not matched to a gene: 17. The germline V gene has CDR1 TSWWSYY and CDR2 QGS. This CDR3 has 20 residues. The DNA of the CDR3 is TGTGCTCTTGCTTGGCGCCCGCGAACTGGGGGATACGGGTACACCGATAAACTCATCTTT. Translation gives CALAWRPRTGGYGYTDKLIF.

This rearrangement joins TRDV1 to TRDJ1, with D maybe TRDD1 (5 bases). Germline loops: CDR1 TSWWSYY, CDR2 QGS. V was trimmed by 2 bases and J by 0 bases, leaving 16 bases between them. This CDR3 is built from 17 residues. The CDR3 sequence: CALGELIGLRNTDKLIF. The CDR3 bases are TGTGCTCTTGGGGAATTAATAGGTCTAAGGAACACCGATAAACTCATCTTT.

Remarks on this clone: A single base separates this from a much larger clone, so it may be a read error. This chain connects TRDV1 to TRDJ1; perhaps TRDD2 as D (5 bases). Germline values: CDR1 TSWWSYY, CDR2 QGS. This CDR3 has 14 residues. CDR3 loop: CALGPPTYTDQLIF. CDR3 DNA: TGTGCTCTTGGGCCGCCTACGTACACCGATCAACTCATCTTT.

This clone was recorded a few times. The chain uses TRDV1 and TRDJ2; either TRDD2 or TRDD3 may fit D (8 bases each). V lost 2 bases, J lost 0 bases, and 34 bases lay in between. CDR3 length equals 24 residues. Germline-derived CDR1 and CDR2 are TSWWSYY and QGS. CDR3 sequence (DNA): TGTGCTCTTGGGGAAAGGGACCTTCCTATCCGTACTGGGGGTTCTCATACTTTGACAGCACAACTCTTCTTT. Translating gives CALGERDLPIRTGGSHTLTAQLFF.

This rearrangement joins TRDV1 to TRDJ1; 12 bases are shared with TRDD3. V trimming: 4 bases; J trimming: 2 bases; junction bases outside the gene matches: 20. CDR1 is TSWWSYY, CDR2 QGS, per germline. This CDR3 comprises 21 residues. In DNA form, the CDR3 reads TGTGCTCTTGGGGCGCCTTCCTTAAGAATACTGGGGGATACTAGGACCGATAAACTCATCTTT. It is translated as CALGAPSLRILGDTRTDKLIF.

The rearrangement links TRDV1 to TRDJ1, with 11 positions matching TRDD3. With 0 bases clipped from V and 0 bases from J, the junction kept 18 bases outside the gene matches. There are 22 residues in the CDR3. CDR1 and CDR2 from the germline V gene are TSWWSYY and QGS. The CDR3 region is CALGELRRSKLGDTRYTDKLIF. The CDR3 region has the DNA TGTGCTCTTGGGGAACTACGGAGGTCCAAGCTGGGGGATACCCGATACACCGATAAACTCATCTTT.

This clone was counted between two and nine times. The chain has TRDV1 and TRDJ1; 9 bases are a match to TRDD3. The CDR3 sequence is 16 residues long. Germline V gene lookup returns CDR1 TSWWSYY and CDR2 QGS. The V segment lost 3 bases and the J segment 0 bases; nucleotides outside the gene matches: 5. In nucleotides, the CDR3 is TGTGCTCTTGGGGAGGCTAGGGGGATACACACCGATAAACTCATCTTT. This translates into CALGEARGIHTDKLIF.

This clone has more than one count but fewer than ten. The chain employs TRDV1 and TRDJ1; 7 bases fit TRDD3. This CDR3 is built from 18 residues. V lost 6 bases and J lost 0; bases outside the gene matches: 16. In germline, CDR1 is TSWWSYY, CDR2 QGS. CDR3 sequence: CALGGVCAGGSDTDKLIF. CDR3 sequence (DNA): TGTGCTCTTGGAGGAGTCTGCGCTGGGGGGTCCGACACCGATAAACTCATCTTT.

This clone was counted between two and nine times. The chain is built from TRDV1 and TRDJ1; D uncertain. Germline lookup yields CDR1 TSWWSYY and CDR2 QGS. This CDR3 is built from 19 residues. Trimming stripped 2 bases from V and 0 bases from J, with 22 bases between. The CDR3 is CALGETRFLNGWDTDKLIF. The CDR3 bases are TGTGCTCTTGGGGAAACTCGGTTCTTAAACGGTTGGGACACCGATAAACTCATCTTT.

This clone was seen a few times. A read error may be the cause here, since a much bigger clone is one base away. At the DNA level, this CDR3 is encoded by other sequences in the same sample as well. This chain connects TRDV2 to TRDJ1, with 12 bases aligning to TRDD3. This CDR3 has 21 amino acids. The V gene's germline CDR1 is GEAIGNYY and CDR2 EKD. Losses at the gene ends were 0 bases for V and 2 bases for J; bases not matched to a gene: 18. This CDR3 is CACDTAPLGDTVIRGTDKLIF. CDR3 sequence (DNA): TGTGCCTGTGACACCGCCCCGCTGGGGGATACGGTTATAAGAGGGACCGATAAACTCATCTTT.

This clone was found a few times. Other nucleotide sequences in the sample specify the same CDR3. The J gene is TRDJ1, the V gene TRDV1, with 7 bases identical to TRDD3. This CDR3 is built from 22 residues. Per germline, CDR1 TSWWSYY and CDR2 QGS. After removal of 1 base from V and 2 bases from J, the junction contained 25 bases not matched to a gene. DNA for the CDR3: TGTGCTCTTGGGGAACGACCGGAAATCGGGATTCGGATACGACTATATACCGATAAACTCATCTTT. Amino acids: CALGERPEIGIRIRLYTDKLIF.

The chain is built from TRDV1 and TRDJ1, with a weak D call TRDD3 (5 bases). The CDR3 is 18 residues long. CDR1 and CDR2 (germline): TSWWSYY, QGS. Trimming removed 5 bases at V and 0 bases at J, with 22 bases between. This CDR3 reads CALGNAARGAPYTDKLIF. The CDR3 DNA reads as TGTGCTCTTGGGAACGCAGCTCGGGGGGCCCCGTACACCGATAAACTCATCTTT.

On this clone itself: One junction end does not reproduce the germline sequence, and a read error may be involved. The chain joins TRDV1 to TRDJ1, with D hard to call. CDR3 length equals 13 residues. Per germline, CDR1 TSWWSYY and CDR2 QGS. CDR3 nucleotide sequence: TGTGCTCTTGAGGAACGCCCGACCGATAAACTCATCTTT. This sequence encodes CALEERPTDKLIF.

The chain uses TRDV1 and TRDJ1; TRDD3 agrees at 10 bases. The length of the CDR3 is 23 residues. CDR1 and CDR2 (germline): TSWWSYY, QGS. Trimming at V came to 1 base and at J to 1 base, leaving 24 bases not matched to a gene. The CDR3 reads CALGEPGLPRVGGYKITTDKLIF. The CDR3 DNA sequence: TGTGCTCTTGGGGAACCCGGCCTTCCTAGGGTTGGGGGATACAAGATAACCACCGATAAACTCATCTTT.

The chain uses TRDV1 and TRDJ1; 9 bases are shared with TRDD3. V was pared by 2 bases and J by 7 bases, with 17 bases of the junction left unmatched. This CDR3 region has 18 residues. Germline CDR1 TSWWSYY, CDR2 QGS. The CDR3 protein is CALGEGAPSWGMGTKLIF. As DNA, the CDR3 is TGTGCTCTTGGGGAAGGCGCCCCGTCCTGGGGGATGGGTACTAAACTCATCTTT.

This clone was found a few times. V is TRDV1 and J is TRDJ1; 13 bases agree with TRDD3. V lost 1 base to trimming and J lost 3 bases; unmatched junction nucleotides: 29. The CDR3 has 25 amino acids. Germline CDR1 TSWWSYY, CDR2 QGS. DNA of the CDR3: TGTGCTCTTGGGGAACATCCGAACCTTCCTACCCTGCACTGGGGGATACGGGTAGGATCCGATAAACTCATCTTT. Translating it yields CALGEHPNLPTLHWGIRVGSDKLIF.